This is a list of T cell receptor beta chains from one sample in a study of PD-L1 blockade in urothelial cancer. TCRdb's copy holds only in-frame clones and misses some; the assay was immunoSEQ multiplex PCR. The top ten clones hold 13% to 15% of a sample with approximately 90,000 clones, about 83% of them seen once. Material: PBMCs, obtained around atezolizumab (anti-PD-L1) treatment. All receptors come from a man aged 55 to 70 with urothelial cancer. CDR3s include the opening cysteine and the closing phenylalanine or tryptophan. Fields, in order: J gene, V gene, CDR3 protein.

j_gene: TRBJ1-2; v_gene: TRBV30; CDR3aa: CAWSSQGYMGYTF
j_gene: TRBJ2-1; v_gene: TRBV2; CDR3aa: CASTRELRDEQFF
j_gene: TRBJ1-1; v_gene: TRBV2; CDR3aa: CASRNGHLKNTEAFF
j_gene: TRBJ2-7; v_gene: TRBV28; CDR3aa: CASSPRDSKGQYF
j_gene: TRBJ1-3; v_gene: TRBV11-3; CDR3aa: CASSLEGGDGNTIYF
j_gene: TRBJ2-1; v_gene: TRBV6-5; CDR3aa: CASSLAGGPNEQFF
j_gene: TRBJ2-3; v_gene: TRBV30; CDR3aa: CAWRTGAGTDTQYF
j_gene: TRBJ1-3; v_gene: TRBV29-1; CDR3aa: CSVITGDRNTIYF
j_gene: TRBJ1-5; v_gene: TRBV6-5; CDR3aa: CASSQSGQGAQPQHF
j_gene: TRBJ2-7; v_gene: TRBV27; CDR3aa: CASSFPGYEQYF
j_gene: TRBJ2-3; v_gene: TRBV11-2; CDR3aa: CASRPTGVADTQYF
j_gene: TRBJ2-7; v_gene: TRBV11-1; CDR3aa: CASRAGRSPTDEQYF
j_gene: TRBJ1-1; v_gene: TRBV18; CDR3aa: CASSPPTGWGTEAFF
j_gene: TRBJ1-1; v_gene: TRBV5-4; CDR3aa: CASSPVNGVTEAFF
j_gene: TRBJ2-5; v_gene: TRBV19; CDR3aa: CASSIQTAEGTQYF
j_gene: TRBJ2-7; v_gene: TRBV7-6; CDR3aa: CASSPRTGGREQYF
j_gene: TRBJ2-3; v_gene: TRBV5-4; CDR3aa: CASSRGLAGHSSTDTQYF
j_gene: TRBJ1-1; v_gene: TRBV7-8; CDR3aa: CASSTGRGANHEAFF
j_gene: TRBJ2-6; v_gene: TRBV30; CDR3aa: CAWDTAGANVLTF
j_gene: TRBJ2-7; v_gene: TRBV4-1; CDR3aa: CASSLAQGRHEQYF
j_gene: TRBJ2-7; v_gene: TRBV30; CDR3aa: CAWADEVPYEQYF
j_gene: TRBJ2-7; v_gene: TRBV6-5; CDR3aa: CASSYDRANSYEQYF
j_gene: TRBJ1-2; v_gene: TRBV6-1; CDR3aa: CASSEATQATF
j_gene: TRBJ2-1; v_gene: TRBV9; CDR3aa: CASSYTGEARSNEQFF
j_gene: TRBJ2-1; v_gene: TRBV7-2; CDR3aa: CASSPTLEADSSYNEQFF
j_gene: TRBJ1-5; v_gene: TRBV30; CDR3aa: CAWGTGNNQPQHF
j_gene: TRBJ2-7; v_gene: TRBV18; CDR3aa: CASSPRTGSTRNEQYF
j_gene: TRBJ1-5; v_gene: TRBV15; CDR3aa: CATSSHFDRAQHF
j_gene: TRBJ2-5; v_gene: TRBV19; CDR3aa: CASSPGGRGETQYF
j_gene: -; v_gene: TRBV29-1; CDR3aa: CSVRPQGSSYEQYF
j_gene: TRBJ1-1; v_gene: TRBV30; CDR3aa: CAWSVIRNRGPVF
j_gene: TRBJ2-5; v_gene: TRBV6-6; CDR3aa: CASNPDRGPETQYF
j_gene: TRBJ1-6; v_gene: TRBV7-6; CDR3aa: CASSVHVGQGISPLHF
j_gene: TRBJ1-1; v_gene: TRBV11-2; CDR3aa: CASSLDGGADTEAFF
j_gene: TRBJ2-3; v_gene: TRBV10-3; CDR3aa: CAIMSGTDTQYF
j_gene: TRBJ1-2; v_gene: TRBV28; CDR3aa: CASSGGGNYGYTF
j_gene: TRBJ2-2; v_gene: TRBV7-3; CDR3aa: CASSLNPAANTGELFF
j_gene: TRBJ1-5; v_gene: TRBV19; CDR3aa: CASSIAARDTSNQPQHF
j_gene: TRBJ2-1; v_gene: TRBV13; CDR3aa: CASSARTSGGISSYNEQFF
j_gene: TRBJ2-3; v_gene: TRBV28; CDR3aa: CASGEAGGTDTQYF